Listed here is a single T cell receptor beta chain. The data are from a study of T-cell reconstitution after alpha-beta-depleted transplantation in children. Unique molecular identifiers were used in preparing the TCRbeta library. One entry per CDR3 protein, called by TCRdb with MiXCR from the PCR reads. The sample has some 640,000 distinct CDR3 sequences, approximately 15% seen once. The CDR3 loop spans 12 amino acids. The ends were cut back, 4 bases at V and 1 base at J, with 3 bases in the middle. CDR1 and CDR2 (germline): SGHDT, YYEEEE. Sequencing was performed on PBMCs from the stem cell graft donor, taken from the stem cell graft. The clonotype comes from a human donor who donated a stem cell graft to a child with acute myeloid leukemia. The rearrangement links TRBV5-6 to TRBJ2-1; no clear D. CDR3 residues: CASSGSYNEQFF. CDR3 bases: TGTGCCAGCAGCGGTTCCTACAATGAGCAGTTCTTC.